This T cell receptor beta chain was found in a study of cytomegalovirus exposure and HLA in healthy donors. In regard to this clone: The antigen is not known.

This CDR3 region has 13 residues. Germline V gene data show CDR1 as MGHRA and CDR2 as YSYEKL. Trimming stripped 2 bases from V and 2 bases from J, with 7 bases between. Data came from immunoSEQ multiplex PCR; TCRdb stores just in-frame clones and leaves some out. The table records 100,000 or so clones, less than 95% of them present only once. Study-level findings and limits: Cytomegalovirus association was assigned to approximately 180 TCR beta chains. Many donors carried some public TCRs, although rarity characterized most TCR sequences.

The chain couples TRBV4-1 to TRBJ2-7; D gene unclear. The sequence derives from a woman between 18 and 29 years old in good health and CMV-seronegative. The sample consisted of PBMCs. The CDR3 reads CASSQTQTYEQYF. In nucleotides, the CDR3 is TGCGCCAGCAGCCAAACCCAGACCTACGAGCAGTACTTC.